What follows are 11 T cell receptor beta chains derived from one specimen sequenced in a study of PD-1 blockade in classical Hodgkin lymphoma. All the patients suffered relapse after autologous stem cell transplantation, and brentuximab vedotin exposure differed. Sequencing was performed with immunoSEQ multiplex PCR; in TCRdb, only in-frame clones are kept and a portion is missing. The sample includes 40,000 to 45,000 clones, 78% seen only once; the top ten take roughly an eighth. Sequences were derived from peripheral blood mononuclear cells (PBMCs), sampled at baseline. These receptors all come from a human donor with classical Hodgkin lymphoma.

V and J are TRBV7-8 and TRBJ1-1; TRBD1 might be the D (5 bases). CDR3 length equals 15 residues. Germline CDR1 is SGHVS and CDR2 is FQNEAQ. Trimming took off 2 bases at V and 1 base at J, with 11 bases between the two ends. CDR3 sequence reads: CASSLTPTENTEAFF. The DNA of the CDR3 is TGTGCCAGCAGCTTAACCCCGACAGAGAACACTGAAGCTTTCTTT.

The V call is TRBV7-2, the J call TRBJ1-6, with D hard to call. Germline V CDR1 and CDR2: SGHTA, FQGNSA. CDR3 length equals 14 residues. V lost 3 bases and J 7 bases, leaving 10 bases between the germline ends. The CDR3, as DNA: TGTGCCAGCAGCTTCGACGGGTACAATTCACCCCTCCACTTT. Protein: CASSFDGYNSPLHF.

There are a few counts of this clone. The junction and the germline gene differ at one end; a read error may be behind it. The genes are TRBV6-5 and TRBJ1-2; maybe TRBD1 (5 bases). This CDR3 is built from 13 residues. Germline assignment: CDR1 MNHEY and CDR2 SVGAGI. The CDR3 spells CASSYYLDRDAHF. For the CDR3, the DNA is TGTGCCAGCAGTTACTATCTAGATCGGGACGCACACTTC.

V and J are TRBV18 and TRBJ1-2; weak D call: TRBD1 (5 bases). Germline V gives CDR1 KGHSH, CDR2 LQKENI. The CDR3 length is 15 residues. Trimming cost V 1 base and J 4 bases, with 13 bases left between them. The CDR3 DNA follows: TGTGCCAGCTCACCACGGGGCAGGGCGGTCTATGGCTACACCTTC. Protein: CASSPRGRAVYGYTF.

The genes are TRBV4-1 and TRBJ1-2; the match to TRBD1 covers 9 bases. This CDR3 contains 15 residues. Germline trimming cut 5 bases from V and 1 base from J; bases unmatched to any gene: 5. Germline-derived CDR1 and CDR2 are MGHRA and YSYEKL. CDR3 nucleotides: TGCGCCAGCAGCACCCGACAGGGGGTTAACTATGGCTACACCTTC. Residues: CASSTRQGVNYGYTF.

In its sample, this clone is medium-sized. The chain has TRBV11-2 and TRBJ2-2; 12 bases are shared with TRBD1. The germline CDR1 and CDR2 sequences are SGHAT and FQNNGV. Trimming at V came to 3 bases and at J to 11 bases, leaving 7 bases not matched to a gene. This CDR3 comprises 15 residues. CDR3 region: CASSFGTGGLGELFF. CDR3 DNA: TGTGCCAGCAGCTTCGGGACAGGGGGCCTCGGTGAGCTGTTTTTT.

This rearrangement joins TRBV11-2 to TRBJ2-5; 11 bases are shared with TRBD2. CDR1 is SGHAT, CDR2 FQNNGV, per germline. The length of the CDR3 is 15 residues. The J segment lost 4 bases and the V segment lost 6 bases, leaving 7 bases of the junction unmatched. This CDR3 reads CASRRLGLAGETQYF. CDR3 nucleotides: TGTGCCAGCAGAAGACTAGGACTAGCGGGAGAGACCCAGTACTTC. The full variable domain, its missing parts supplied by reference TRBV11-2 and TRBJ2-5, is EAGVAQSPRYKIIEKRQSVAFWCNPISGHATLYWYQQILGQGPKLLIQFQNNGVVDDSQLPKDRFSAERLKGVDSTLKIQPAKLEDSAVYLCASRRLGLAGETQYFGPGTRLLVL.

Concerning this clone: The same CDR3 is also encoded by other DNA sequences in this sample. The chain is built from TRBV5-6 and TRBJ2-1; no firm D call. Trimming took off 3 bases at V and 1 base at J, with 11 bases between the two ends. This CDR3 contains 15 residues. CDR1 SGHDT and CDR2 YYEEEE come from the germline V gene. CDR3 in DNA: TGTGCCAGCAGCTCAGGATGGAGTTCCTACAATGAGCAGTTCTTC. Translation gives CASSSGWSSYNEQFF. The full variable domain, rest sourced from reference TRBV5-6 and TRBJ2-1, is DAGVTQSPTHLIKTRGQQVTLRCSPKSGHDTVSWYQQALGQGPQFIFQYYEEEERQRGNFPDRFSGHQFPNYSSELNVNALLLGDSALYLCASSSGWSSYNEQFFGPGTRLTVL.

The chain combines TRBV7-9 with TRBJ2-5, with D perhaps TRBD1 or TRBD2 (7 bases each). The CDR3 contains 15 residues. Trimming stripped 4 bases from V and 5 bases from J, with 17 bases between. The germline V gene has CDR1 SEHNR and CDR2 FQNEAQ (reference sequence). CDR3 amino acids: CASSSGGEEVETQYF. As DNA, the CDR3 is TGTGCCAGCAGCTCAGGGGGGGAAGAGGTGGAGACCCAGTACTTC.

The J gene is TRBJ2-3, the V gene TRBV9; 7 nucleotides agree with TRBD2. Trimming removed 2 bases from V and 6 bases from J; junction bases left unmatched: 0. Germline CDR1 and CDR2: SGDLS and YYNGEE. This CDR3 is 12 amino acids long. CDR3 loop: CASSVGGDTQYF. CDR3 nucleotide sequence: TGTGCCAGCAGCGTCGGGGGGGATACGCAGTATTTT.

The V call is TRBV10-3, the J call TRBJ1-1, with D possibly TRBD1 on 6 matching bases. V lost 2 bases to trimming and J lost 6 bases, with 19 bases between them. The CDR3 covers 16 residues. Germline values: CDR1 ENHRY, CDR2 SYGVKD. The CDR3: CAISETFYRERPEAFF. The CDR3 bases are TGTGCCATCAGTGAGACATTCTACAGGGAAAGGCCTGAAGCTTTCTTT.